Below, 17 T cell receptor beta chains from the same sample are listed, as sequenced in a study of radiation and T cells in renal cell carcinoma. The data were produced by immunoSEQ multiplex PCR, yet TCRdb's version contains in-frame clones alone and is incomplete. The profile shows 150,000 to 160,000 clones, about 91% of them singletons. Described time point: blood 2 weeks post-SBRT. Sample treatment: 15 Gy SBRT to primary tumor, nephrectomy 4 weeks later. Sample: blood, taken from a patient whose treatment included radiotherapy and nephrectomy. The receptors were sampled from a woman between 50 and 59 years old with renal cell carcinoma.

The CDR3 DNA follows: TGTGCCTGGAACCCCGGGGGGTTCCCTGAAGCTTTCTTT. Encoded protein: CAWNPGGFPEAFF. The rearrangement joins TRBV30 to TRBJ1-1; D perhaps matches TRBD1 (5 bases). Trimming left V 4 bases short and J 6 bases short, with 15 bases between. This CDR3 spans 13 amino acids. CDR1 is GTSNPN, CDR2 SVGIG, per germline (reference sequence).

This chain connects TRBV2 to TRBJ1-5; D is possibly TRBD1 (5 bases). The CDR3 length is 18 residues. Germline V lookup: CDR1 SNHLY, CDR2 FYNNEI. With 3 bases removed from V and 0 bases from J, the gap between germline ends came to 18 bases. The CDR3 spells CASSDWDWGEYSNQPQHF. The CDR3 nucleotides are TGTGCCAGCAGTGATTGGGATTGGGGGGAGTATAGCAATCAGCCCCAGCATTTT. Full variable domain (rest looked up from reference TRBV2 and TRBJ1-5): EPEVTQTPSHQVTQMGQEVILRCVPISNHLYFYWYRQILGQKVEFLVSFYNNEISEKSEIFDDQFSVERPDGSNFTLKIRSTKLEDSAMYFCASSDWDWGEYSNQPQHFGDGTRLSIL.

The CDR3 region is CASSPQGHEADTQYF. The CDR3 region has the DNA TGTGCCAGCAGTCCACAGGGGCACGAGGCAGATACGCAGTATTTT. The V call is TRBV6-5, the J call TRBJ2-3; 7 bases are a match to TRBD1. This CDR3 has 15 amino acids. Trimming at V came to 5 bases and at J to 4 bases, leaving 9 bases not matched to a gene. CDR1 is MNHEY, CDR2 SVGAGI, per germline.

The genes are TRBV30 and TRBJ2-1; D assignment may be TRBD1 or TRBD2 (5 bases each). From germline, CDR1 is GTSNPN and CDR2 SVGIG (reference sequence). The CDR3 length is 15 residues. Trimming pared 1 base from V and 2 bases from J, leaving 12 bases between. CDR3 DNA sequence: TGTGCCTGGAGTGAGGCCCGGGACCCCTACAATGAGCAGTTCTTC. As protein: CAWSEARDPYNEQFF.

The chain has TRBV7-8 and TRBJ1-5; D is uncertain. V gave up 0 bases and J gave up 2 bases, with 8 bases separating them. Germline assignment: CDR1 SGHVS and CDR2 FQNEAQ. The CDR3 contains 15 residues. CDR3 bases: TGTGCCAGCAGCTTAGCCGGGGTAGGCAATCAGCCCCAGCATTTT. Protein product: CASSLAGVGNQPQHF.

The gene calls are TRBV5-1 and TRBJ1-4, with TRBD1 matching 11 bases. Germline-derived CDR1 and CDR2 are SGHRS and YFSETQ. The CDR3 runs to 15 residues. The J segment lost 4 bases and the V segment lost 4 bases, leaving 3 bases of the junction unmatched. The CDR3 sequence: CASSLGTGGNEKLFF. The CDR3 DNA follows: TGCGCCAGCAGCCTAGGGACAGGGGGTAATGAAAAACTGTTTTTT.

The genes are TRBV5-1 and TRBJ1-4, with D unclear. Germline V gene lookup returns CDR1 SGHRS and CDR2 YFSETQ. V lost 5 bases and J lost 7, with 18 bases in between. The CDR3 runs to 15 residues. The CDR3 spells CASRTAMGISEKLFF. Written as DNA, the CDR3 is TGCGCCAGCAGAACAGCTATGGGGATAAGTGAAAAACTGTTTTTT.

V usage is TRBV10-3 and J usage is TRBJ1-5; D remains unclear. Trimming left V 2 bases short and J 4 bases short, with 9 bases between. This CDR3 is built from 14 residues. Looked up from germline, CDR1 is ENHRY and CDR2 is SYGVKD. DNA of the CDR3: TGTGCCATCAGTGAGGAACTGCTTAATCAGCCCCAGCATTTT. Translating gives CAISEELLNQPQHF.

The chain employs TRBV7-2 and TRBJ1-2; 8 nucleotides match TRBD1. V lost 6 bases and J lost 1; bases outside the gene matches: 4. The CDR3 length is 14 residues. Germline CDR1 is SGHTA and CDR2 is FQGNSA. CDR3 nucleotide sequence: TGTGCCAGCAGAGTACAGGGGGTTAACTATGGCTACACCTTC. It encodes CASRVQGVNYGYTF.

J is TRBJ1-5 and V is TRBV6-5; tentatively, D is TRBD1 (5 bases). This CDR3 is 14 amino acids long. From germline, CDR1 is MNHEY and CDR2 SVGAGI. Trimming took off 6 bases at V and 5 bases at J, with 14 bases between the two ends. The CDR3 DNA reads TGTGCCAGCAGCCTCGACAGCATTTATCAGCCCCAGCATTTT. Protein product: CASSLDSIYQPQHF.

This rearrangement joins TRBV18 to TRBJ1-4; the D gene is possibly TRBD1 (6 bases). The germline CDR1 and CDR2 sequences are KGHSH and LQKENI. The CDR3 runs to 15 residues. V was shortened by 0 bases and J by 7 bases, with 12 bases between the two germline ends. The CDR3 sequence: CASSPPNEGGEKLFF. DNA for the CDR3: TGTGCCAGCTCACCACCGAACGAGGGGGGTGAAAAACTGTTTTTT.

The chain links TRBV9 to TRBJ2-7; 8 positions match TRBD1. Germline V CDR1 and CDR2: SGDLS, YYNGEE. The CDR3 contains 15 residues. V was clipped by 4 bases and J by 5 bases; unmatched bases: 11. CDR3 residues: CASSFQGATGDEQYF. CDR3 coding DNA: TGTGCCAGCAGCTTCCAGGGGGCGACCGGCGACGAGCAGTACTTC.

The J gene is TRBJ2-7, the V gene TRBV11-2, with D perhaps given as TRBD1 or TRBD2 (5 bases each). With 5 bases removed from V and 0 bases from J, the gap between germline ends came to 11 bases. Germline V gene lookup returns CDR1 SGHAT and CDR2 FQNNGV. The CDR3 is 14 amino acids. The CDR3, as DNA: TGTGCCAGCAGCCACCGGGGCCTCTCCTACGAGCAGTACTTC. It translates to CASSHRGLSYEQYF.

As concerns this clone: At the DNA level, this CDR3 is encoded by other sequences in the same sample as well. The CDR3 loop reads CASSESGRPYGYTF. As DNA, the CDR3 is TGCGCCAGCAGTGAGTCGGGCAGGCCCTATGGCTACACCTTC. The V and J genes are TRBV10-1 and TRBJ1-2; D gene unclear. This CDR3 region has 14 residues. V lost 0 bases, J lost 4 bases, and 9 bases lay in between. Germline-derived CDR1 and CDR2 are WNHNN and SYGVQD (reference sequence).

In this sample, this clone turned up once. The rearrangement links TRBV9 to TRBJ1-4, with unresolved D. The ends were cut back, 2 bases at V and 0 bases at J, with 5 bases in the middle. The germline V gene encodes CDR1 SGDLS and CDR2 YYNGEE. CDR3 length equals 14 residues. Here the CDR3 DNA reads TGTGCCAGCAGCGTCTGGGCAACTAATGAAAAACTGTTTTTT. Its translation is CASSVWATNEKLFF.

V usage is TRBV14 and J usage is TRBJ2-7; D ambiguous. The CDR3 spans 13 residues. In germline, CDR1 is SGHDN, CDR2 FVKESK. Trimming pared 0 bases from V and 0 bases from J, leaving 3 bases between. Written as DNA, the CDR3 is TGTGCCAGCAGCCAAGAACTCTCCTACGAGCAGTACTTC. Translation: CASSQELSYEQYF.

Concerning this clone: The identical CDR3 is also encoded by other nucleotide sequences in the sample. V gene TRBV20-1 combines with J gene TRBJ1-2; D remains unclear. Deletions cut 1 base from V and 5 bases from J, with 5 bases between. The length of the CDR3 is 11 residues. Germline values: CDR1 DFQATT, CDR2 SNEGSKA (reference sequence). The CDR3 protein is CSARGPYGYTF. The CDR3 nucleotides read TGCAGTGCTAGAGGGCCGTATGGCTACACCTTC.